The clone carrying this T cell receptor beta chain was observed a few times. These data come from a study of CD8+ T cells in alopecia areata. Looked up from germline, CDR1 is LNHNV and CDR2 is YYDKDF (reference sequence). The CDR3 runs 14 residues. V dropped 3 bases and J dropped 5; count of bases not matched to a gene: 7. After isolation, RNA underwent reverse transcription to generate cDNA as the sequencing template. Here immunoSEQ multiplex PCR was the method, and the copy in TCRdb shows in-frame clones only, minus some. The data hold 160,000 or so clones, with around 50% observed a single time. Cell sorting on a FACSAria was used to separate CD4+ and CD8+ T cells from the PBMCs.

The chain combines TRBV15 with TRBJ2-7; 7 bases are shared with TRBD2. This sequence originates from a human donor with alopecia areata. The sample in question was CD8+ T cells sorted from blood, obtained at week 0. CDR3 DNA sequence: TGTGCCACCAGCAGGGCCCCGGGAGGTAACGAGCAGTACTTC. It is translated as CATSRAPGGNEQYF.